This T cell receptor beta chain appears in the sequencing data of a study of cytomegalovirus exposure and HLA in healthy donors. Whole-study findings and limits: Researchers reported that a few CMV-associated chains were confirmed in vitro as CMV antigen-specific. For most TCR sequences rarity was the rule, although some public TCRs occurred in many donors.

A multiplex PCR was run with 60 Vbeta primers and 13 Jbeta primers. Only in-frame clones appear in the TCRdb table, and some are missing; sequencing was by immunoSEQ multiplex PCR. This repertoire shows fewer than 250,000 clones, roughly 80% found once; its top ten account for 1.1% to 1.5%. This clone was counted only a few times. Its target is not known. Despite likely unrecorded immune exposures, the donors were nominally healthy at the time of sampling. Germline loops: CDR1 MDHEN, CDR2 SYDVKM. The CDR3 runs to 13 residues. Trimming cost V 1 base and J 3 bases, with 6 bases left between them. Material: PBMCs. The chain recombines TRBV28 with TRBJ1-1; no clear D. The receptor comes from a girl between 5 and 17 years old in good health and CMV-seronegative. The CDR3 is CASSLFGDTEAFF. In nucleotides, the CDR3 is TGTGCCAGCAGTTTATTTGGAGACACTGAAGCTTTCTTT.